Shown below are 17 T cell receptor beta chains from a single sample sequenced in a study of PD-1 blockade in classical Hodgkin lymphoma. The protocol was immunoSEQ multiplex PCR, while the TCRdb copy is restricted to in-frame clones and leaves out a portion. The sample yields some 64,000 clones, around 87% seen once. With no exception, relapse followed autologous stem cell transplantation in all patients, and brentuximab vedotin exposure varied. The sequencing here drew on peripheral blood mononuclear cells (PBMCs), taken at baseline. The origin of the receptors is a human donor with classical Hodgkin lymphoma.

This chain uses TRBV28 with TRBJ2-5, with 8 bases matching TRBD1. Germline V gene sequence: CDR1 MDHEN, CDR2 SYDVKM. The CDR3 sequence is 18 residues long. V lost 6 bases and J lost 0; bases outside the gene matches: 15. The CDR3 region has the DNA TGTGCCAGCAGCTGTTTTGAGCTCGGACAGGGCCACCAAGAGACCCAGTACTTC. As protein: CASSCFELGQGHQETQYF.

The genes are TRBV4-1 and TRBJ2-7; D not resolved. Trimming cost V 1 base and J 2 bases, with 9 bases left between them. The germline gives CDR1 MGHRA, CDR2 YSYEKL. CDR3 length: 14 residues. CDR3 in DNA: TGCGCCAGCAGCCAAGTGGCGGACGCCTACGAGCAGTACTTC. This gives the protein CASSQVADAYEQYF.

This CDR3 is CASSTLPDMNTEAFF. CDR3 in DNA: TGCGCCAGCAGCACCCTACCCGACATGAACACTGAAGCTTTCTTT. V gene TRBV5-1 combines with J gene TRBJ1-1; D is ambiguous. V was pared by 4 bases and J by 0 bases, with 13 bases between. The CDR3 contains 15 residues. Per germline, CDR1 SGHRS and CDR2 YFSETQ.

The rearrangement links TRBV18 to TRBJ1-2, with TRBD1 as a possible D gene (5 bases). The CDR3 extends over 16 amino acids. Germline assignment: CDR1 KGHSH and CDR2 LQKENI. Trimming cost V 2 bases and J 5 bases, with 18 bases left between them. The CDR3 protein is CASSPGALRYDYGYTF. The CDR3 DNA follows: TGTGCCAGCTCACCAGGGGCGCTGAGATACGATTATGGCTACACCTTC.

CDR3 DNA sequence: TGTGCCAGCAGCCAGGTTGGGGGCGAGCAGTACTTC. This gives the protein CASSQVGGEQYF. The chain combines TRBV5-5 with TRBJ2-7; possibly TRBD1 or TRBD2 for D (5 bases each). From germline, CDR1 is SGHKS and CDR2 YYEKEE (reference sequence). Trimming stripped 4 bases from V and 6 bases from J, with 11 bases between. There are 12 residues in the CDR3.

The V call is TRBV2, the J call TRBJ2-5; 7 positions agree with TRBD1. V lost 8 bases and J lost 5; bases outside the gene matches: 8. Germline V gene data show CDR1 as SNHLY and CDR2 as FYNNEI. The CDR3 covers 13 residues. The CDR3 spells CASGYRGGETQYF. The CDR3 DNA reads as TGTGCCAGCGGGTACAGGGGTGGGGAGACCCAGTACTTC.

The chain employs TRBV5-6 and TRBJ1-2; D call uncertain. Trimming took 8 bases from V and 5 from J, leaving 16 bases between them. CDR3 length equals 13 residues. The germline V gene encodes CDR1 SGHDT and CDR2 YYEEEE. The CDR3 protein is CASLGRVPYGYTF. The CDR3 DNA follows: TGTGCCAGTCTCGGACGGGTCCCGTATGGCTACACCTTC.

This chain joins TRBV10-2 and TRBJ1-1; 7 bases fit TRBD1. Germline loops: CDR1 WSHSY, CDR2 SAAADI. The CDR3 is made up of 11 amino acids. V gave up 10 bases and J gave up 11 bases; unmatched junction bases: 10. The CDR3 reads CATLEGAGAFF. CDR3 nucleotides: TGCGCCACGCTCGAGGGGGCTGGGGCTTTCTTT.

This rearrangement joins TRBV6-6 to TRBJ1-6, with TRBD1 matching 10 bases. Per germline, CDR1 MNHNY and CDR2 SVGAGI (reference sequence). V shed 8 bases, J shed 6 bases, and the junction held 10 bases outside the gene matches. There are 16 residues in the CDR3. The CDR3 sequence: CASGVRGQGINSPLHF. The CDR3 DNA reads as TGTGCCAGCGGAGTCCGGGGACAGGGGATTAATTCACCCCTCCACTTT.

The sample holds one count of this clone. Compared with germline, one end of the junction differs, possibly owing to a read error. Other nucleotide sequences from this sample produce the same CDR3. The rearrangement links TRBV29-1 to TRBJ2-6, with a weak D call TRBD1 (6 bases). Per the germline V gene, CDR1 is SQVTM and CDR2 is ANQGSEA. The CDR3 totals 15 residues. As DNA, the CDR3 is TGCAGCGTTGGGCCAGGGGTTGCTGGGGCCAACGTCTTGACTTTC. Its protein product is CSVGPGVAGANVLTF.

This CDR3 is CASSLQNPSGANVLTF. The CDR3 DNA reads as TGTGCCAGCAGTTTACAGAACCCCTCTGGGGCCAACGTCCTGACTTTC. The chain uses TRBV27 and TRBJ2-6; D unresolved. This CDR3 contains 16 residues. Germline V gives CDR1 MNHEY, CDR2 SMNVEV (reference sequence). V dropped 2 bases and J dropped 0 bases, with 8 bases sitting between them. Complete variable domain (other parts from reference TRBV27 and TRBJ2-6): EAQVTQNPRYLITVTGKKLTVTCSQNMNHEYMSWYRQDPGLGLRQIYYSMNVEVTDKGDVPEGYKVSRKEKRNFPLILESPSPNQTSLYFCASSLQNPSGANVLTFGAGSRLTVL.

In this sample, this clone turned up once. This sequence joins TRBV4-1 and TRBJ1-3; unclear D gene. CDR3 length: 14 amino acids. The V gene lost 2 bases and the J gene lost 0 bases, with 5 bases spanning the gap. CDR1 MGHRA and CDR2 YSYEKL come from the germline V gene. The CDR3 sequence is CASSQIISGNTIYF. The CDR3 DNA is TGCGCCAGCAGCCAAATTATCTCTGGAAACACCATATATTTT.

A remark on this clone: One junction end disagrees with the germline gene, perhaps due to a read error. This sequence joins TRBV6-1 and TRBJ2-7, with 9 bases identical to TRBD1. Germline CDR1 and CDR2: MNHNS and SASEGT. The CDR3 has 11 residues. Here the CDR3 reads CASSDERGQGF. DNA of the CDR3: TGTGCCAGCAGCGACGAAAGGGGACAGGGTTTC.

The chain combines TRBV4-1 with TRBJ2-3, with 9 bases matching TRBD2. The CDR3 covers 16 residues. The germline CDR1 and CDR2 sequences are MGHRA and YSYEKL. After removal of 1 base from V and 2 bases from J, the junction contained 4 bases not matched to a gene. The DNA for the CDR3 is TGCGCCAGCAGCCAAGTAGCGGGGGAGTTCACAGATACGCAGTATTTT. It yields the protein CASSQVAGEFTDTQYF.

This chain links TRBV18 with TRBJ2-7; D might be TRBD1 (6 bases). The length of the CDR3 is 12 residues. V was shortened by 4 bases and J by 4 bases, with 8 bases between the two germline ends. CDR1 and CDR2 (germline): KGHSH, LQKENI. CDR3 loop: CASSRRGYEQYF. CDR3 nucleotide sequence: TGTGCCAGCTCACGAAGGGGGTACGAGCAGTACTTC.

The rearrangement joins TRBV11-2 to TRBJ2-5; D is undetermined. V lost 3 bases, J lost 3 bases, and 2 bases lay in between. The CDR3 spans 11 residues. The V gene's germline CDR1 is SGHAT and CDR2 FQNNGV. CDR3 region: CASSLKETQYF. CDR3 nucleotide sequence: TGTGCCAGCAGCTTGAAAGAGACCCAGTACTTC.

CDR3 in DNA: TGTGCCAGCTCACGGAAAGGGGGCAATTCACCCCTCCACTTT. It codes for CASSRKGGNSPLHF. The chain recombines TRBV18 with TRBJ1-6, with 7 bases that match TRBD1. After removal of 4 bases from V and 7 bases from J, the junction contained 4 bases not matched to a gene. CDR1 is KGHSH and CDR2 is LQKENI in the germline V gene. The CDR3 length is 14 residues.